Following are 13 T cell receptor beta chains from one sample sequenced in a study of blood T cell repertoires in COVID-19. Sequenced by immunoSEQ multiplex PCR; TCRdb stores in-frame clones only, minus some. This table has about 140,000 clones, about 79% appearing once. The sample comprised PBMCs or T cells enriched from blood (not recorded which). The receptors shown here come from a woman aged 45-59 years who had recovered from COVID-19.

The chain recombines TRBV6-5 with TRBJ1-4; 10 positions agree with TRBD1. Per germline, CDR1 MNHEY and CDR2 SVGAGI. The CDR3 is 15 amino acids. The V segment lost 6 bases and the J segment 3 bases; nucleotides outside the gene matches: 4. Here the CDR3 reads CASSRDRGSNEKLFF. DNA for the CDR3: TGTGCCAGCAGCAGGGACAGGGGCTCTAATGAAAAACTGTTTTTT.

J is TRBJ1-2 and V is TRBV25-1; 7 bases match TRBD1. This CDR3 contains 15 residues. With 5 bases clipped from V and 4 bases from J, the junction kept 10 bases outside the gene matches. Germline V gives CDR1 MGHDK, CDR2 SYGVNS. The CDR3 DNA follows: TGTGCCAGCAGTCCCCTGGGACAGTCGATCTATGGCTACACCTTC. It yields the protein CASSPLGQSIYGYTF.

This clone was observed at least ten times. This chain connects TRBV5-4 to TRBJ2-7; the match to TRBD1 covers 11 bases. Germline lookup yields CDR1 SGHNT and CDR2 YYREEE (reference sequence). The ends lost 4 bases at V and 4 bases at J; junction bases unmatched: 4. This CDR3 spans 14 amino acids. CDR3 sequence reads: CASSPGTGGYEQYF. Here the CDR3 DNA reads TGTGCCAGCAGCCCGGGGACAGGGGGGTACGAGCAGTACTTC.

This clone was counted between two and nine times. The chain combines TRBV29-1 with TRBJ2-1; 12 nucleotides agree with TRBD1. The CDR3 is 16 residues long. V was clipped by 3 bases and J by 7 bases; unmatched bases: 10. Per germline, CDR1 SQVTM and CDR2 ANQGSEA. DNA for the CDR3: TGCAGCGTTGATAAAACCGGGACAGGGGGCTGGAATGAGCAGTTCTTC. Translating gives CSVDKTGTGGWNEQFF.

The chain has TRBV4-1 and TRBJ1-4; D is unclear. Germline CDR1 reads MGHRA; CDR2 reads YSYEKL. V was clipped by 2 bases and J by 8 bases, with 12 bases between them. This CDR3 contains 14 residues. CDR3 amino acids: CASSQTLVEEKLFF. CDR3 in DNA: TGCGCCAGCAGCCAAACCCTCGTAGAGGAAAAACTGTTTTTT.

This sequence joins TRBV3-1 (or the pseudogene TRBV3-2) and TRBJ2-3; weak D call: TRBD2 (5 bases). V lost 6 bases and J 4 bases, leaving 11 bases between the germline ends. The CDR3 has 13 amino acids. Germline CDR1 is LGHDT and CDR2 is YNNKEL (reference sequence). CDR3 sequence (DNA): TGTGCCAGCAGACTAACTAGTGCAGATACGCAGTATTTT. Translation: CASRLTSADTQYF.

This CDR3 is CASRVSGNQPQHF. In nucleotides, the CDR3 is TGTGCCAGCAGAGTGTCAGGAAATCAGCCCCAGCATTTT. V is TRBV6-5 and J is TRBJ1-5, with unresolved D. CDR1 MNHEY and CDR2 SVGAGI come from the germline V gene. The V end was cut by 6 bases, the J end by 4 bases, with 10 bases between. There are 13 residues in the CDR3.

The chain carries TRBV10-1 and TRBJ1-1, with D uncertain. The CDR3 is 13 residues long. Trimming cost V 5 bases and J 2 bases, with 9 bases left between them. Germline V CDR1 and CDR2: WNHNN, SYGVQD (reference sequence). Here the CDR3 reads CASSSRGNTEAFF. Written as DNA, the CDR3 is TGCGCCAGCAGTTCCCGAGGAAACACTGAAGCTTTCTTT.

This clone has a handful of counts. The CDR3 bases are TGTGCCAGCAGCCCCCAACAGGGGAACTTCTATGGCTACACCTTC. Encoded protein: CASSPQQGNFYGYTF. The chain uses TRBV7-9 and TRBJ1-2; 7 nucleotides align to TRBD1. Germline-derived CDR1 and CDR2 are SEHNR and FQNEAQ (reference sequence). With V trimmed by 5 bases and J by 4 bases, 10 bases remained unmatched. This CDR3 has 15 amino acids.

This clone was counted many times. This sequence joins TRBV6-2 or TRBV6-3 and TRBJ2-3; TRBD1 might be the D (5 bases). Trimming left V 3 bases short and J 4 bases short, with 11 bases between. Germline CDR1 and CDR2: MNHEY and SVGEGT. This CDR3 has 14 amino acids. The CDR3 reads CASSYGAMSDTQYF. The CDR3 DNA reads TGTGCCAGCAGTTATGGGGCCATGTCAGATACGCAGTATTTT.

V is TRBV29-1 and J is TRBJ1-5; 8 bases agree with TRBD1. This CDR3 region has 13 residues. Germline V CDR1 and CDR2: SQVTM, ANQGSEA. The V and J ends lost 6 bases and 3 bases, in that order; junction bases with no gene match: 4. The CDR3 spells CSVGQGYNQPQHF. DNA for the CDR3: TGCAGCGTAGGACAGGGCTACAATCAGCCCCAGCATTTT.

This chain uses TRBV6-5 with TRBJ1-6; D is uncertain. Between the trimmed V and J ends, which lost 4 bases and 8 bases, there was a span of 9 bases. There are 13 residues in the CDR3. Per the germline V gene, CDR1 is MNHEY and CDR2 is SVGAGI. CDR3 residues: CASSLRFHSPLHF. The CDR3 nucleotides read TGTGCCAGCAGTTTACGGTTTCATTCACCCCTCCACTTT.

The chain recombines TRBV3-1 (or the pseudogene TRBV3-2) with TRBJ1-1, with D possibly TRBD1 on 6 matching bases. V lost 5 bases and J 7 bases, leaving 17 bases between the germline ends. The CDR3 extends over 14 amino acids. Germline V gene sequence: CDR1 LGHDT, CDR2 YNNKEL (reference sequence). CDR3 DNA: TGTGCCAGCAGCTATAAGCCACAGGGTCTTGAAGCTTTCTTT. It yields the protein CASSYKPQGLEAFF.